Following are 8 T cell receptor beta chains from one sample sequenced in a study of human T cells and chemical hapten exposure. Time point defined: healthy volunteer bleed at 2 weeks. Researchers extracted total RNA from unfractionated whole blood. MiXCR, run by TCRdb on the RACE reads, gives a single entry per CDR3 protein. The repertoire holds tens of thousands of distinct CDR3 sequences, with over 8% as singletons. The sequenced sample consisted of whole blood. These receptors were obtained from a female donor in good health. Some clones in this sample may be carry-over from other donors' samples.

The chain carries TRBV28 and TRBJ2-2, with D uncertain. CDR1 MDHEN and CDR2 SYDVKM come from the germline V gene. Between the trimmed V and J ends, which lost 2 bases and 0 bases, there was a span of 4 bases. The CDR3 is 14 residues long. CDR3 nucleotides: TGTGCCAGCAGTTTAACCGCGAACACCGGGGAGCTGTTTTTT. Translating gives CASSLTANTGELFF. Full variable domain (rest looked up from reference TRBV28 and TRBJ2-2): DVKVTQSSRYLVKRTGEKVFLECVQDMDHENMFWYRQDPGLGLRLIYFSYDVKMKEKGDIPEGYSVSREKKERFSLILESASTNQTSMYLCASSLTANTGELFFGEGSRLTVL.

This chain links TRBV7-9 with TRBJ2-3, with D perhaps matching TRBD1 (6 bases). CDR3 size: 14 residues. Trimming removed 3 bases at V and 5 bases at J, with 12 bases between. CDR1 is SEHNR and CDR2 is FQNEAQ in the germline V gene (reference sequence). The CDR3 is CASSFDRPGDTQYF. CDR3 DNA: TGTGCCAGCAGCTTCGACAGGCCGGGAGATACGCAGTATTTT.

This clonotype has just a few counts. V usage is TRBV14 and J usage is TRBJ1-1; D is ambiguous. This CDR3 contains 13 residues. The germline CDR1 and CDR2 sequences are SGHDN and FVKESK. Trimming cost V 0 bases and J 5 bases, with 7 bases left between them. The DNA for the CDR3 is TGTGCCAGCAGCCAAGATTCGAGGACTGAAGCTTTCTTT. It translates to CASSQDSRTEAFF.

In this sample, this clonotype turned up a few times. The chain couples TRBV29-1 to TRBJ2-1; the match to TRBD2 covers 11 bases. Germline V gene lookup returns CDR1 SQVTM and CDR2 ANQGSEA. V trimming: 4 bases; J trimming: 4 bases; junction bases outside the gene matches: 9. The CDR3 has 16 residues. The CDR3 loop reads CSVVLSGTSGYNEQFF. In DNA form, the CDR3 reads TGCAGCGTTGTCCTCTCCGGGACTAGCGGTTACAATGAGCAGTTCTTC.

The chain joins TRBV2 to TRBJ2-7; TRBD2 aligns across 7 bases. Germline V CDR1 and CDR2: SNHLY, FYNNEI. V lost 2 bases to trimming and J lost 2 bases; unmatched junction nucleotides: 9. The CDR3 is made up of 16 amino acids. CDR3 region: CASSESGTITPYEQYF. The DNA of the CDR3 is TGTGCCAGCAGTGAATCCGGGACTATAACGCCCTACGAGCAGTACTTC.

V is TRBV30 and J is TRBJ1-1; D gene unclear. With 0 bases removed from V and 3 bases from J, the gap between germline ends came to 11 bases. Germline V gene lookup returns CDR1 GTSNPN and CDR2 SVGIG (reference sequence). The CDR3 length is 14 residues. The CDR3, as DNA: TGTGCCTGGAGTGTATCGGGTGCGCACACTGAAGCTTTCTTT. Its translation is CAWSVSGAHTEAFF.

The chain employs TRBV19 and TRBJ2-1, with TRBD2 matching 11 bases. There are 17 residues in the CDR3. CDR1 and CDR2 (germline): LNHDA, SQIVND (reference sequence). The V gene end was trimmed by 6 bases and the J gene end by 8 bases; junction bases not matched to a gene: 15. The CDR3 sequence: CASRLFSSGRASYEQFF. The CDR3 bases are TGTGCCAGTAGACTCTTCAGTAGCGGGAGGGCCTCTTATGAGCAGTTCTTC.

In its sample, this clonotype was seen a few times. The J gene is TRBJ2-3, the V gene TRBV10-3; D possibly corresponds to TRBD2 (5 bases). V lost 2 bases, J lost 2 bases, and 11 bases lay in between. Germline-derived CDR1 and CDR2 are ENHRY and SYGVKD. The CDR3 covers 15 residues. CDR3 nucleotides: TGTGCCATCAGTGAGGAGGGTGCCAACACAGATACGCAGTATTTT. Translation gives CAISEEGANTDTQYF.